This T cell receptor (beta chain) was captured in a study of cytomegalovirus exposure and HLA in healthy donors. Study information: Researchers previously reported finding about 110 million unique TCR beta sequences from 170 million or so T cells. Points from the study as a whole: Overall, roughly 160 TCR beta chains were annotated as cytomegalovirus-associated. High sensitivity and specificity were reportedly achieved when the classifier diagnosed cytomegalovirus status.

With V trimmed by 6 bases and J by 3 bases, 5 bases remained unmatched. This CDR3 is 13 amino acids long. Germline V gives CDR1 SQVTM, CDR2 ANQGSEA. To note about this clone: As yet, its antigen is unknown.

With 60 Vbeta and 13 Jbeta primers, the PCR was carried out. Here immunoSEQ multiplex PCR was the method, and the copy in TCRdb shows in-frame clones only, minus some. The table lists more than 95,000 clones, under 80% of them singletons. What was sequenced was PBMCs. The clonotype was recovered from a man aged 35-49 years in good health and CMV-seropositive. The chain uses TRBV29-1 and TRBJ2-7; 10 positions agree with TRBD1. The CDR3 reads CSVRGTGVYEQYF. The CDR3 DNA sequence: TGCAGCGTGCGGGGGACAGGGGTCTACGAGCAGTACTTC.